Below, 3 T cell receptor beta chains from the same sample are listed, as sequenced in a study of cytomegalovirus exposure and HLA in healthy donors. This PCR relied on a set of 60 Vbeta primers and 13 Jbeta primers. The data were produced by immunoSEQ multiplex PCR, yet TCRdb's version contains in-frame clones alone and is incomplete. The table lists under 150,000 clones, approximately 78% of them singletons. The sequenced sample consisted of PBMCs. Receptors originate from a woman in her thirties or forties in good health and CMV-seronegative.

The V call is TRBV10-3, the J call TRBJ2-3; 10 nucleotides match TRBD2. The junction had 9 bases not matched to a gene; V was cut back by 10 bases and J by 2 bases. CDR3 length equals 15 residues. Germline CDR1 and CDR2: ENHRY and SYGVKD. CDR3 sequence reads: CASSRLAGATDTQYF. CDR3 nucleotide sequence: TGTGCCAGCAGCAGGCTAGCGGGAGCCACAGATACGCAGTATTTT.

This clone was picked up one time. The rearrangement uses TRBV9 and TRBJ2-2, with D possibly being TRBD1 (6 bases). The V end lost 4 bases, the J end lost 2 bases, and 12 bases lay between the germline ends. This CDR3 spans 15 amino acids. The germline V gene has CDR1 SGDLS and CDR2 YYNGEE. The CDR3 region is CASSPRTDNTGELFF. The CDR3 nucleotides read TGTGCCAGCAGCCCCCGGACAGATAACACCGGGGAGCTGTTTTTT.

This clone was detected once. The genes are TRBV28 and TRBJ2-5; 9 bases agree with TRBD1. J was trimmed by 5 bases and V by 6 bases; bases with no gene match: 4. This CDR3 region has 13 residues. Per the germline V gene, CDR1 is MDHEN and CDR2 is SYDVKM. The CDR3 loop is CASRGQGRETQYF. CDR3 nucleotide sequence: TGTGCCAGCAGGGGACAGGGCCGGGAGACCCAGTACTTC.